The 8 T cell receptor beta chains in this list originate from one sample, sequenced in a study of cytomegalovirus exposure and HLA in healthy donors. PCR involved 60 Vbeta and 13 Jbeta primers. The method was immunoSEQ multiplex PCR; TCRdb's version includes in-frame clones alone and lacks a portion of them. Of roughly 80,000 clones detected, roughly 81% appear once; the ten largest clones hold around 1.8%. The source material was PBMCs. Receptors were obtained from a woman in her twenties or thirties in good health and CMV-seronegative.

This clone has just one count. V usage is TRBV4-3 and J usage is TRBJ2-3, with a tentative D call TRBD2 (5 bases). The CDR3 has 17 amino acids. The V end lost 1 base, the J end lost 2 bases, and 16 bases lay between the germline ends. Germline values: CDR1 LGHNA, CDR2 YSLEER. CDR3 nucleotides: TGCGCCAGCAGCCAAGGTTTTCTAAGCGGAAACACAGATACGCAGTATTTT. Translating it yields CASSQGFLSGNTDTQYF.

The CDR3 nucleotides read TGTGCCAGTAGTATTTCGGTGGGCAGGAGGAACACCCTCTATGGCTACACCTTC. Translation: CASSISVGRRNTLYGYTF. This chain connects TRBV19 to TRBJ1-2; D gene ambiguous. The CDR3 loop spans 18 amino acids. Deletions cut 3 bases from V and 4 bases from J, with 24 bases between. Looked up from germline, CDR1 is LNHDA and CDR2 is SQIVND (reference sequence).

This clone was detected once. The CDR3 reads CASSLERTGELFF. In DNA form, the CDR3 reads TGTGCCAGCAGCTTAGAGCGTACCGGGGAGCTGTTTTTT. The V call is TRBV7-3, the J call TRBJ2-2; D gene unclear. The CDR3 spans 13 residues. The germline V gene has CDR1 SGHTA and CDR2 FQGTGA. Deletions cut 2 bases from V and 5 bases from J, with 6 bases between.

The rearrangement uses TRBV5-1 and TRBJ2-3; 9 positions agree with TRBD2. The CDR3 runs 14 residues. Germline CDR1 is SGHRS and CDR2 is YFSETQ. With V trimmed by 2 bases and J by 6 bases, 4 bases remained unmatched. The CDR3 DNA is TGCGCCAGCAGCTTACGGACTAGCGCGGATACGCAGTATTTT. Residues: CASSLRTSADTQYF.

The chain joins TRBV19 to TRBJ2-5, with 13 nucleotides matching TRBD2. Germline values: CDR1 LNHDA, CDR2 SQIVND (reference sequence). This CDR3 region has 16 residues. Losses at the gene ends were 4 bases for V and 5 bases for J; bases not matched to a gene: 7. The CDR3 sequence is CASSKRTSGRGETQYF. The CDR3 DNA reads TGTGCCAGTAGTAAACGGACTAGCGGGAGAGGGGAGACCCAGTACTTC.

The V call is TRBV19, the J call TRBJ1-2, with D maybe TRBD1 (5 bases). CDR1 and CDR2 from the germline V gene are LNHDA and SQIVND (reference sequence). Deletions cut 3 bases from V and 4 bases from J, with 9 bases between. The CDR3 sequence is 13 residues long. CDR3 in amino acids: CASSISGVYGYTF. CDR3 DNA sequence: TGTGCCAGTAGTATTTCGGGGGTCTATGGCTACACCTTC.

Concerning this clone itself: Relative to the germline gene, one junction end is altered; a read error may explain this. This chain links TRBV7-9 with TRBJ1-2; D not resolved. This CDR3 is built from 13 residues. CDR1 is SEHNR and CDR2 is FQNEAQ in the germline V gene (reference sequence). CDR3 region: CSSSFTTDYGYTF. DNA for the CDR3: TGTTCCAGCAGTTTTACTACCGACTATGGCTACACCTTC.

The chain is built from TRBV10-3 and TRBJ2-3; 12 bases match TRBD2. This CDR3 is built from 17 residues. Germline V gene data show CDR1 as ENHRY and CDR2 as SYGVKD. Trimming at V came to 2 bases and at J to 6 bases, leaving 9 bases not matched to a gene. The CDR3 region is CAISETGTSGSRDTQYF. CDR3 DNA: TGTGCCATCAGTGAGACGGGGACTAGCGGGTCCCGGGATACGCAGTATTTT.